This T cell receptor (beta chain) originates from a study of CD8 T cells in Susac syndrome. Random-hexamer reverse transcription was applied to about 0.5 to 1 ug RNA. A single record per CDR3 protein comes from TCRdb applying MiXCR to the immunoSEQ multiplex PCR reads. The top ten hold approximately 0.57% of the sample, which has about 90,000 distinct CDR3 sequences, approximately 96% seen once. The germline V gene has CDR1 KGHDR and CDR2 SFDVKD. The CDR3 length is 17 residues. Trimming cost V 1 base and J 7 bases, with 18 bases left between them. What was sequenced was CD8+ T cells from PBMCs. The V gene is TRBV24-1, the J gene TRBJ2-2; the D gene is possibly TRBD1 (5 bases). The source of this sequence is a human donor with Susac syndrome. CDR3 bases: TGTGCCACCAGTGATTTCGGTCGTCAGGGATTGGACGGGGAGCTGTTTTTT. Protein sequence: CATSDFGRQGLDGELFF.